A single T cell receptor beta chain is shown here with its context. The data belong to a study of cytomegalovirus exposure and HLA in healthy donors. CDR1 SEHNR and CDR2 FQNEAQ come from the germline V gene (reference sequence). V lost 7 bases and J lost 0; bases outside the gene matches: 3. This CDR3 is 15 amino acids long. PCR employed 60 Vbeta and 13 Jbeta primers. Assay used: immunoSEQ multiplex PCR; TCRdb lists only in-frame clones, some missing. The sample table sets out around 110,000 clones. Sequencing used PBMCs. The clonotype comes from a man in his forties in good health and CMV-seropositive. The chain combines TRBV7-9 with TRBJ2-1, with 10 bases identical to TRBD2. The CDR3 loop is CASTPSGSSYNEQFF. CDR3 sequence (DNA): TGTGCCAGCACCCCTAGCGGGAGCTCCTACAATGAGCAGTTCTTC. Full variable domain (missing parts from reference TRBV7-9 and TRBJ2-1): DTGVSQNPRHKITKRGQNVTFRCDPISEHNRLYWYRQTLGQGPEFLTYFQNEAQLEKSRLLSDRFSAERPKGSFSTLEIQRTEQGDSAMYLCASTPSGSSYNEQFFGPGTRLTVL.